The clone carrying this T cell receptor beta chain was seen a handful of times. Its target is not known. This CDR3 is 19 amino acids long. The V and J ends lost 1 base and 3 bases, in that order; junction bases with no gene match: 14. The germline V gene encodes CDR1 LGHNA and CDR2 YNFKEQ. This entry is derived from a study of cytomegalovirus exposure and HLA in healthy donors. General observations from the study: The likely explanation for a cluster of highly shared sequence variants was sequencing artifact. Both high specificity and high sensitivity reportedly marked the classifier's diagnosis of cytomegalovirus status. With later analysis, a missense DCLRE1C variant became linked to TCR beta V- and J-gene trimming.

In the PCR, 60 Vbeta and 13 Jbeta primers were used. Authors' methods: A later analysis counted about 80 million unique TCR beta chains, 9.5 million to 13 million shared. Sequencing was performed with immunoSEQ multiplex PCR; in TCRdb, only in-frame clones are kept and a portion is missing. V and J calls and clone size are copied from that table; D and trimming were computed from the DNA. The sample has some 130,000 clones, approximately 70% seen once. The receptor comes from a woman aged 40 to 55 in good health and CMV-seronegative. This sequence joins TRBV4-2 and TRBJ2-3; 9 bases line up with TRBD1. Material: PBMCs. The CDR3 coding sequence is TGTGCCAGCAGCCAAGTGGGACCCGGGACAGGGTCCGGGACAGATACGCAGTATTTT. Residues: CASSQVGPGTGSGTDTQYF.